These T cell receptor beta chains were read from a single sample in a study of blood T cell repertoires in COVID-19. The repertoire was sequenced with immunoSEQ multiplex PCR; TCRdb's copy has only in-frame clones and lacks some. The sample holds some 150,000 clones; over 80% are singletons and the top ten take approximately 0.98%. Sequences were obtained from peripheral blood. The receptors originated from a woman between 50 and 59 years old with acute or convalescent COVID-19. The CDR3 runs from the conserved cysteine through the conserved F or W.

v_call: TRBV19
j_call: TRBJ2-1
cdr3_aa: CASSMPSGRINEQFF

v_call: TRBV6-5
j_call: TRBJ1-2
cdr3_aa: CASSLRGGYYGYTF

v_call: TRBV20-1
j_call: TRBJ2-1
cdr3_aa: CSPFERREQFF

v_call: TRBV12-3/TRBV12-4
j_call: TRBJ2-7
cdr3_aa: CASSLRDFYEQYF

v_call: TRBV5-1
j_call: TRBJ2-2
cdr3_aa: CASSLGGWSTGELFF

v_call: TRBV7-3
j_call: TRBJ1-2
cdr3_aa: CASSPPGDYGYTF

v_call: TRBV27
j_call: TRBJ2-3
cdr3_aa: CASSPLSTDTQYF

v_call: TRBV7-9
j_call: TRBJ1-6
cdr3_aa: CASSEGVSYNSPLHF

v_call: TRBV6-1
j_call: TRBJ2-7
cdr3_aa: CASSEALAEVHEQYF

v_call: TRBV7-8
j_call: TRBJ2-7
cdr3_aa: CASSSAGEQVVTYEQYF

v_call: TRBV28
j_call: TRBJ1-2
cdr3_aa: CASGGTGSNYGYTF

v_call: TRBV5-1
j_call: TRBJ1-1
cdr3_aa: CASSLQPTGAAHTEAFF

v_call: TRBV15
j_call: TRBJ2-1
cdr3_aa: CATSPTSGRRNEQFF

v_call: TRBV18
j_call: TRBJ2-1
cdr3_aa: CASSVGGALDEQFF

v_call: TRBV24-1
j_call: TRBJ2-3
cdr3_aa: CATSDSGGAGTDTQYF

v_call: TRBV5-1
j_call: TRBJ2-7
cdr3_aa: CASSLARWEGGEQYF

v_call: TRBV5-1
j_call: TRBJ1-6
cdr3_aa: CASSFANRDNSPLHF

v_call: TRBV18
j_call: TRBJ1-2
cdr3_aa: CASSPSRGAQGYTF

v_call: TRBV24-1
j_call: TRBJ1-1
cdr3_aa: CATSDPGSAEAFF

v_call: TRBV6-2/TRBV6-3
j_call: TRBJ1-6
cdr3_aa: CASSLSRGPNIGSPLHF

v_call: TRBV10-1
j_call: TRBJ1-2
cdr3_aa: CASSAAGNYGYTF

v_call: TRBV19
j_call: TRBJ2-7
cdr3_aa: CASSQGQAFYWGEQYF

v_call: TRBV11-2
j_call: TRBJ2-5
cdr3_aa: CASSPGLRTAGETQYF

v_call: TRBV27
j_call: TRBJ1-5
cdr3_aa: CASSPTGSAQPQHF

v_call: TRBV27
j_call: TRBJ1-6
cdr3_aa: CASRPGYNSPLHF

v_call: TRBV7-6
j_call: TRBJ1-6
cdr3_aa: CASSLAGRGNSPLHF

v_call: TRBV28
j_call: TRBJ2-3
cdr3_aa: CASTLWRGATDTQYF

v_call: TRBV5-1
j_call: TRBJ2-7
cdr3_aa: CASSPRTGDSYEQYF

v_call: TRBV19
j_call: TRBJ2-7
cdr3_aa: CASSYRMGGDSGSYEQYF

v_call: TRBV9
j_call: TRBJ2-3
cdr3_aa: CASSLYGGLASTDTQYF

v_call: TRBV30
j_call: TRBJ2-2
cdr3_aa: CAWSVQLTTGELFF

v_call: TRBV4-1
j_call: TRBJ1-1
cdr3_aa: CASSDRDRVTMNTEAFF

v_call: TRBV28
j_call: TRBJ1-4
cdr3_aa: CASIRGANEKLFF

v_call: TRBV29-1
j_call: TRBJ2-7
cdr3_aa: CSGGQDSYEQYF

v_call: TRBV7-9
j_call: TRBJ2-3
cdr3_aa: CASSWTGGLADTQYF

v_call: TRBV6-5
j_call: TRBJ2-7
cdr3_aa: CASIQDRDYEQYF

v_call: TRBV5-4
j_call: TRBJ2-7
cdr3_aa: CASSQLLDRGYEQYF

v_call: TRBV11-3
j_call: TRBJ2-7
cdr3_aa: CASSLDPSGAYEQYF

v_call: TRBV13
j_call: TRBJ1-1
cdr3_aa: CASSLTGGTEAFF